This T cell receptor (beta chain) was profiled in a study of T-cell reconstitution after alpha-beta-depleted transplantation in children. General observations from the study: There were reportedly several hundred expanded graft clones from which alpha-beta T cells came about two months after transplant. Day-60 TCRbeta diversity that was high in some patients was derived from surviving recipient T cells and thymic progenitors. By one year post-transplant, T-cell counts and diversity largely arose from T cells that were newly produced.

Germline values: CDR1 SGHKS, CDR2 YYEKEE (reference sequence). This CDR3 is 12 amino acids long. A note on this clonotype: The antigen is not known. Possible read error: a much larger clone is one base away.

Unique molecular identifiers were incorporated into the prepared TCRbeta library. TCRdb redid the calling of the PCR reads with MiXCR, one entry per CDR3 protein. The sample consists of roughly 30,000 distinct CDR3 sequences, less than 8.5% of them appearing once. This specimen was peripheral blood, taken 60 days after TCRalphabeta/CD19-depleted stem cell transplant. The V call is TRBV5-5, the J call TRBJ2-7; D possibly corresponds to TRBD1 (5 bases). The TCR comes from a child less than two years old who had a stem cell transplant for acute myeloid leukemia, so the T cells may come from the graft donor. This CDR3 is CASGQGSHEQYF. The CDR3 nucleotides are TGTGCCAGCGGGCAGGGCTCCCACGAGCAGTACTTC.